This TCR beta chain derives from a study of blood T cell repertoires in COVID-19. CDR3 length: 18 amino acids. J gave up 2 bases and V 1 base, and 7 bases lay outside the gene matches. Germline V CDR1 and CDR2: LGHNA, YSLEER. Authors' data handling: Nucleated cell number was recorded as an estimate derived from reference gene primer amplification. Using immunoSEQ multiplex PCR, the repertoire was profiled, and TCRdb retains in-frame clones only, with some absent. The DNA gave D and trimming, while V, J and clone size come from that table. Altogether 200,000 to 250,000 clones are present, around nine tenths being singletons, with the ten largest covering around 2.9%.

This sequence originates from a woman aged 55-69 years with acute or convalescent COVID-19. This chain links TRBV4-3 with TRBJ2-3; TRBD2 aligns across 12 bases. Sample: peripheral blood. CDR3 DNA sequence: TGCGCCAGCAGCCAAGGCCTCTCTAGCGGGAGGGTCACAGATACGCAGTATTTT. It codes for CASSQGLSSGRVTDTQYF.